This is a list of T cell receptor beta chains from one sample in a study of HIV-infected patients and healthy controls. From the 5' RACE reads, TCRdb called clonotypes with MiXCR, one entry per CDR3 protein. The sample gives fewer than 5,500 distinct CDR3 sequences, roughly 9% of which show up once; 41% is in the top ten. The specimen comprised blood, sampled during antiretroviral therapy. The receptor set was obtained from an adult with HIV infection. CDR3s include the opening cysteine and the closing phenylalanine or tryptophan. Each record gives: CDR3 DNA, CDR3 protein, V gene, clone size, J gene, D gene. D genes are given only for firm matches. Clone size, where shown, is once, few, many, or a class for clones that have expanded.

CDR3nt: TGTGCCAGCAGTTTGTATAGCCCGGGCTATGGCTACACCTTC
CDR3aa: CASSLYSPGYGYTF
v_gene: TRBV28
abundance: -
j_gene: TRBJ1-2
d_gene: -

CDR3nt: TGCAGCGGGGCAGGGGGGGAGAACACTGAAGCTTTCTTT
CDR3aa: CSGAGGENTEAFF
v_gene: TRBV29-1
abundance: -
j_gene: TRBJ1-1
d_gene: TRBD1

CDR3nt: TGCGCCAGTGGAGAACGGACTAGCGGGGGAAATGAGCAGTTCTTC
CDR3aa: CASGERTSGGNEQFF
v_gene: TRBV5-1
abundance: medium-sized
j_gene: TRBJ2-1
d_gene: TRBD2

CDR3nt: TGCAGCGTTGGACAGTCCGTGAGCACTGAAGCTTTCTTT
CDR3aa: CSVGQSVSTEAFF
v_gene: TRBV29-1
abundance: -
j_gene: TRBJ1-1
d_gene: -

CDR3nt: TGTGCCAGCAGTGACCCCGCGGGGGCGACCCTATACGAGCAGTACTTC
CDR3aa: CASSDPAGATLYEQYF
v_gene: TRBV6-2/TRBV6-3
abundance: many
j_gene: TRBJ2-7
d_gene: -

CDR3nt: TGTGCCAGCACCGAACAGGAGACCCAGTACTTC
CDR3aa: CASTEQETQYF
v_gene: TRBV9
abundance: medium-sized
j_gene: TRBJ2-5
d_gene: -

CDR3nt: TGTGCCAGCAGTGAAGGAGGACATACCTACGAGCAGTACTTC
CDR3aa: CASSEGGHTYEQYF
v_gene: TRBV6-1
abundance: many
j_gene: TRBJ2-7
d_gene: -

CDR3nt: TGTGCCAGCAGTTGGTCACGGGAGACCCAGTACTTC
CDR3aa: CASSWSRETQYF
v_gene: TRBV6-5
abundance: many
j_gene: TRBJ2-5
d_gene: -

CDR3nt: TGCGCCAGCAGCCAAGACAGGCTCTCTGGAAACACCATATATTTT
CDR3aa: CASSQDRLSGNTIYF
v_gene: TRBV4-3
abundance: -
j_gene: TRBJ1-3
d_gene: -

CDR3nt: TGTGCCTGGAGGGAGACAGGCCGGGGCAAAAACATTCAGTACTTC
CDR3aa: CAWRETGRGKNIQYF
v_gene: TRBV30
abundance: medium-sized
j_gene: TRBJ2-4
d_gene: -

CDR3nt: TGTGCCAGCAGCTTACAGCAGAACACTGAAGCTTTCTTT
CDR3aa: CASSLQQNTEAFF
v_gene: TRBV7-3
abundance: medium-sized
j_gene: TRBJ1-1
d_gene: -

CDR3nt: TGTGCCAGCAGCCGCTCCCGGGACATTCATTCAAATAGCAATCAGCCCCAGCATTTT
CDR3aa: CASSRSRDIHSNSNQPQHF
v_gene: TRBV3-1
abundance: many
j_gene: TRBJ1-5
d_gene: -

CDR3nt: TGTGCCAGCAGACCGGACGGGGGGCCTCTGGGTAATGAGCAGTTCTTC
CDR3aa: CASRPDGGPLGNEQFF
v_gene: TRBV12-3/TRBV12-4
abundance: many
j_gene: TRBJ2-1
d_gene: -

CDR3nt: TGCAGCGTTGTTAGGACGCCCGGGGGAGGCTACACCTTC
CDR3aa: CSVVRTPGGGYTF
v_gene: TRBV29-1
abundance: medium-sized
j_gene: TRBJ1-2
d_gene: -

CDR3nt: TGCGCCAGCGTCACCGGGACAGGGGTCCTTTCGGGGTACAATGAGCAGTTCTTC
CDR3aa: CASVTGTGVLSGYNEQFF
v_gene: TRBV5-1
abundance: few
j_gene: TRBJ2-1
d_gene: TRBD1

CDR3nt: TGTGCCAGCAGCCCGGACGGATCCACCGGGGAGCTGTTTTTT
CDR3aa: CASSPDGSTGELFF
v_gene: TRBV5-4
abundance: many
j_gene: TRBJ2-2
d_gene: -

CDR3nt: TGTGCCATCAGTGAGGCGTTGGAGACCCAGTACTTC
CDR3aa: CAISEALETQYF
v_gene: TRBV10-3
abundance: medium-sized
j_gene: TRBJ2-5
d_gene: -

CDR3nt: TGTGCCAGCGGGGCCGGGACAGATACGCAGTATTTT
CDR3aa: CASGAGTDTQYF
v_gene: TRBV5-6
abundance: many
j_gene: TRBJ2-3
d_gene: -

CDR3nt: TGCAGCGTTGAAGGAGGGGCAGGGGCGGATGAGCAGTTCTTC
CDR3aa: CSVEGGAGADEQFF
v_gene: TRBV29-1
abundance: medium-sized
j_gene: TRBJ2-1
d_gene: -

CDR3nt: TGCAGTGCTAGATGGGGAGTTCTGGTCTTC
CDR3aa: CSARWGVLVF
v_gene: TRBV20-1
abundance: medium-sized
j_gene: TRBJ2-1
d_gene: -

CDR3nt: TGTGCCAGCCTGGGCAGTTCACCCCTCCACTTT
CDR3aa: CASLGSSPLHF
v_gene: TRBV21-1
abundance: many
j_gene: TRBJ1-6
d_gene: -

CDR3nt: TGCAGTGCTCGGACTAGCGGGGACCGCTCCTACAATGAGCAGTTCTTC
CDR3aa: CSARTSGDRSYNEQFF
v_gene: TRBV20-1
abundance: many
j_gene: TRBJ2-1
d_gene: TRBD2

CDR3nt: TGTGCCAGCAGCTTCGGCCGGAAAGAGACCCAGTACTTC
CDR3aa: CASSFGRKETQYF
v_gene: TRBV7-8
abundance: many
j_gene: TRBJ2-5
d_gene: -

CDR3nt: TGTGCCAGCGGATTTTGGGTTGGGCATGATCTCGGTGGCCCGGAAGCTTTCTTT
CDR3aa: CASGFWVGHDLGGPEAFF
v_gene: TRBV2
abundance: few
j_gene: TRBJ1-1
d_gene: -

CDR3nt: TGTGCCAGCACCTCGACAGGGAGCGCTGAAGCTTTCTTT
CDR3aa: CASTSTGSAEAFF
v_gene: TRBV12-3/TRBV12-4
abundance: -
j_gene: TRBJ1-1
d_gene: TRBD1

CDR3nt: TGTGCCAGCAGTGGACAGCTTGGGTATAATTCACCCCTCCACTTT
CDR3aa: CASSGQLGYNSPLHF
v_gene: TRBV12-3/TRBV12-4
abundance: -
j_gene: TRBJ1-6
d_gene: -

CDR3nt: TGTGCCAGTAGTGCCCGCAGGGGTGGCAATCAGCCCCAGCATTTT
CDR3aa: CASSARRGGNQPQHF
v_gene: TRBV19
abundance: medium-sized
j_gene: TRBJ1-5
d_gene: -

CDR3nt: TGCGCCAGCAGACTGAGTACAACTAATGAAAAACTGTTTTTT
CDR3aa: CASRLSTTNEKLFF
v_gene: TRBV5-1
abundance: medium-sized
j_gene: TRBJ1-4
d_gene: -

CDR3nt: TGCAGTGCTAGCGACCCCAATCAGCCCCAGCATTTT
CDR3aa: CSASDPNQPQHF
v_gene: TRBV20-1
abundance: medium-sized
j_gene: TRBJ1-5
d_gene: -

CDR3nt: TGTGCCAGCAGCTTAAGTACAGGGGATATCTCTGGGGCCAACGTCCTGACTTTC
CDR3aa: CASSLSTGDISGANVLTF
v_gene: TRBV7-9
abundance: medium-sized
j_gene: TRBJ2-6
d_gene: TRBD1

CDR3nt: TGTGCCAGCGCCACAGGGCAGTGGACATCCAATGAGCAGTTCTTC
CDR3aa: CASATGQWTSNEQFF
v_gene: TRBV19
abundance: medium-sized
j_gene: TRBJ2-1
d_gene: -

CDR3nt: TGCGCCAGCAACCTTGTTGACGTCGAGGGAGGGGAAGCTTTCTTT
CDR3aa: CASNLVDVEGGEAFF
v_gene: TRBV5-1
abundance: few
j_gene: TRBJ1-1
d_gene: -

CDR3nt: TGTGCCAGCAGTTCCTCCTCAGGGGGGGGGGAAAAACTGTTTTTT
CDR3aa: CASSSSSGGGEKLFF
v_gene: TRBV12-3/TRBV12-4
abundance: many
j_gene: TRBJ1-4
d_gene: TRBD1

CDR3nt: TGCAGTGCCATAAAAGGGGGGGGCGCAAGTGAAAAACTGTTTTTT
CDR3aa: CSAIKGGGASEKLFF
v_gene: TRBV20-1
abundance: many
j_gene: TRBJ1-4
d_gene: -

CDR3nt: TGTGCCAGCAGCCCCCTGGGCGGTTTCCCTGAAGCCTTCTTT
CDR3aa: CASSPLGGFPEAFF
v_gene: TRBV3-1
abundance: few
j_gene: TRBJ1-1
d_gene: -

CDR3nt: TGTGCTAGTGGTTTGTTATTGCTAGGACACACCGGGGAGCTGTTTTTT
CDR3aa: CASGLLLLGHTGELFF
v_gene: TRBV12-5
abundance: medium-sized
j_gene: TRBJ2-2
d_gene: -

CDR3nt: TGTGCCAGCAGTCGACAGGGGGCGCTTGGGGCCAACGTCCTGACTTTC
CDR3aa: CASSRQGALGANVLTF
v_gene: TRBV12-3/TRBV12-4
abundance: medium-sized
j_gene: TRBJ2-6
d_gene: TRBD1

CDR3nt: TGTGCCAGCAGTACAGCTTTTCCTGGAAACACCATATATTTT
CDR3aa: CASSTAFPGNTIYF
v_gene: TRBV9
abundance: medium-sized
j_gene: TRBJ1-3
d_gene: -

CDR3nt: TGCAGTGCTAGTCCCTTGGCCTACGAGCAGTACTTC
CDR3aa: CSASPLAYEQYF
v_gene: TRBV20-1
abundance: many
j_gene: TRBJ2-7
d_gene: -

CDR3nt: TGTGCCAGCAGCCCACCCGGGACAACCGGTCTGACCCAGTACTTC
CDR3aa: CASSPPGTTGLTQYF
v_gene: TRBV13
abundance: medium-sized
j_gene: TRBJ2-5
d_gene: -

CDR3nt: TGCGCCAGCAGGGCCGGGACAGGGTCCGAAGCTTTCTTT
CDR3aa: CASRAGTGSEAFF
v_gene: TRBV5-1
abundance: many
j_gene: TRBJ1-1
d_gene: TRBD1

CDR3nt: TGTGCCAGCAGTTACTTAGCGGGGGCCGGGGCCAACGTCCTGACTTTC
CDR3aa: CASSYLAGAGANVLTF
v_gene: TRBV6-5
abundance: -
j_gene: TRBJ2-6
d_gene: TRBD2

CDR3nt: TGTGCCAGCAGTGAAGGCATGACGGAACAAGAGACCCAGTACTTC
CDR3aa: CASSEGMTEQETQYF
v_gene: TRBV2
abundance: medium-sized
j_gene: TRBJ2-5
d_gene: -

CDR3nt: TGTGCCATTAGCTTAGTCACCCCACAGGGTCGGGAGCAGTACTTC
CDR3aa: CAISLVTPQGREQYF
v_gene: TRBV11-2
abundance: -
j_gene: TRBJ2-7
d_gene: -

CDR3nt: TGTGCCACCAGCAGAGATCTGGAAAATACGCAGTATTTT
CDR3aa: CATSRDLENTQYF
v_gene: TRBV15
abundance: -
j_gene: TRBJ2-3
d_gene: -

CDR3nt: TGCAGCGTTAAATGGACAGCCAAAAACATTCAGTACTTC
CDR3aa: CSVKWTAKNIQYF
v_gene: TRBV29-1
abundance: medium-sized
j_gene: TRBJ2-4
d_gene: -

CDR3nt: TGCGCCAGCAGCCCTGACGGCCTGCGGACGGGTGAGCAGTTCTTC
CDR3aa: CASSPDGLRTGEQFF
v_gene: TRBV5-1
abundance: -
j_gene: TRBJ2-1
d_gene: -

CDR3nt: TGTGCCAGTGGGCAGGTGACCGTCCACGAGCAGTACTTC
CDR3aa: CASGQVTVHEQYF
v_gene: TRBV7-9
abundance: medium-sized
j_gene: TRBJ2-7
d_gene: -

CDR3nt: TGCGCCAGCAGCTTTCAACAGGGGGCCTCTGAAGCTTTCTTT
CDR3aa: CASSFQQGASEAFF
v_gene: TRBV5-1
abundance: many
j_gene: TRBJ1-1
d_gene: TRBD1

CDR3nt: TGTGCCAGCAGCTTAACCCTCCTGGCGGGGGAGAGCACTGAAGCTTTCTTT
CDR3aa: CASSLTLLAGESTEAFF
v_gene: TRBV7-3
abundance: many
j_gene: TRBJ1-1
d_gene: -

CDR3nt: TGCGCCAGCAGCCAAGGCCAGAAAGAGACCCAGTACTTC
CDR3aa: CASSQGQKETQYF
v_gene: TRBV4-3
abundance: many
j_gene: TRBJ2-5
d_gene: -

CDR3nt: TGTGCCAGCAGCCAAAACAGGGCCAATGAGCAGTTCTTC
CDR3aa: CASSQNRANEQFF
v_gene: TRBV14
abundance: many
j_gene: TRBJ2-1
d_gene: -

CDR3nt: TGTGCCATCAGTGAGGGGACTAGCGGCGTTACGCAGTATTTT
CDR3aa: CAISEGTSGVTQYF
v_gene: TRBV10-3
abundance: medium-sized
j_gene: TRBJ2-3
d_gene: TRBD2

CDR3nt: TGTGCCAGCAGTCAAGCTATCCGGGAGCTGTTTTTT
CDR3aa: CASSQAIRELFF
v_gene: TRBV6-2/TRBV6-3
abundance: -
j_gene: TRBJ2-2
d_gene: -

CDR3nt: TGCAGTGCTCCCATAGGGGAGACCCAGTACTTC
CDR3aa: CSAPIGETQYF
v_gene: TRBV20-1
abundance: medium-sized
j_gene: TRBJ2-5
d_gene: -